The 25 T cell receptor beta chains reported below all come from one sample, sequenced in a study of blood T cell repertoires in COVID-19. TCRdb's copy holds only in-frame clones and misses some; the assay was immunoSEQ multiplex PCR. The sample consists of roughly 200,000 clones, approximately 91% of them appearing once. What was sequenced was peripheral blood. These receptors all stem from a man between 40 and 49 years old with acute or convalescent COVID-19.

The chain's CDR3 is CASSRGLETQYF. In nucleotides, the CDR3 is TGTGCCAGCTCACGGGGACTGGAGACCCAGTACTTC. V and J are TRBV18 and TRBJ2-5, with D maybe TRBD2 (6 bases). Per germline, CDR1 KGHSH and CDR2 LQKENI. The length of the CDR3 is 12 residues. Trimming took off 4 bases at V and 5 bases at J, with 8 bases between the two ends.

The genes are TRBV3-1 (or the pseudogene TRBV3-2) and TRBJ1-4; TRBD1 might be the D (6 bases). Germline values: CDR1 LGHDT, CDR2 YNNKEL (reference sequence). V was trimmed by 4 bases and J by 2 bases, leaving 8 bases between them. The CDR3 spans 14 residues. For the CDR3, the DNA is TGTGCCAGCAGCCCAGGGGTTACTAATGAAAAACTGTTTTTT. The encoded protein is CASSPGVTNEKLFF.

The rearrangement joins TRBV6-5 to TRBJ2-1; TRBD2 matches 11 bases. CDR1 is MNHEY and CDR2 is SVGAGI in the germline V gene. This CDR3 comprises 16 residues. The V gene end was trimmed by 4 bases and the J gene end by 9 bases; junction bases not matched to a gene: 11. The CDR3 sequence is CASSFGLAGGLVEQFF. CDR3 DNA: TGTGCCAGCAGTTTCGGGTTAGCGGGGGGGCTAGTTGAGCAGTTCTTC.

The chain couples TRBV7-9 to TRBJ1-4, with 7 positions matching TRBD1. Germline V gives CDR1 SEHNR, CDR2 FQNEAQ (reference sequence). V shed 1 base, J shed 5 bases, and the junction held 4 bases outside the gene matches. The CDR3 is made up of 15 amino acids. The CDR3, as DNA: TGTGCCAGCAGCTTAGGGACAGGATCCAATGAAAAACTGTTTTTT. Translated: CASSLGTGSNEKLFF.

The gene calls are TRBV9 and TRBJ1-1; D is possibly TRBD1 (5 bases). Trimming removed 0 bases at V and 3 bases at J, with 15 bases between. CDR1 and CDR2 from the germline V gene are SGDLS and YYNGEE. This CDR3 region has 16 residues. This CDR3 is CASSVDMGGSHTEAFF. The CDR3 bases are TGTGCCAGCAGCGTAGATATGGGGGGGAGTCACACTGAAGCTTTCTTT.

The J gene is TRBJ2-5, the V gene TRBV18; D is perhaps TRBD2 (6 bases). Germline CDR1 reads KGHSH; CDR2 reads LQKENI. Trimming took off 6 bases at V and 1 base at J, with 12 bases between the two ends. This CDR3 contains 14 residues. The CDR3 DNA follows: TGTGCCAGCTCCTCTAACGGGGGCCAAGAGACCCAGTACTTC. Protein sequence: CASSSNGGQETQYF.

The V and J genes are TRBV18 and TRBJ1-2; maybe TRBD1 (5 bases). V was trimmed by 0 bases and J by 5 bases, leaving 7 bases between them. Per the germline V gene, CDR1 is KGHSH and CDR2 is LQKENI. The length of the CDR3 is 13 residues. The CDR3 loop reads CASSPPTVYGYTF. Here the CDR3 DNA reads TGTGCCAGCTCACCACCGACAGTTTATGGCTACACCTTC.

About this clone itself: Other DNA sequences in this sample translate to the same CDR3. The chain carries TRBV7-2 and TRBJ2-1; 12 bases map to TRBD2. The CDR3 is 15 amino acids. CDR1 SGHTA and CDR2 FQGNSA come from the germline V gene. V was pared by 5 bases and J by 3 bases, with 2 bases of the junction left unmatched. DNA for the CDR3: TGTGCCAGCAGCCTGGGACTAGCGGGCTACAATGAGCAGTTCTTC. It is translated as CASSLGLAGYNEQFF.

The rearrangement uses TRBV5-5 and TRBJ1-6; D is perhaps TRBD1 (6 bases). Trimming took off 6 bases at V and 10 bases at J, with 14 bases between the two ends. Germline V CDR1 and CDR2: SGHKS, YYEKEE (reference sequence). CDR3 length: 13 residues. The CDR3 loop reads CASTLGGGSPLHF. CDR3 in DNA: TGTGCCAGCACCCTAGGGGGTGGGTCACCCCTCCACTTT. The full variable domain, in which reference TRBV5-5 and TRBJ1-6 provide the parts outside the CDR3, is DAGVTQSPTHLIKTRGQQVTLRCSPISGHKSVSWYQQVLGQGPQFIFQYYEKEERGRGNFPDRFSARQFPNYSSELNVNALLLGDSALYLCASTLGGGSPLHFGNGTRLTVT.

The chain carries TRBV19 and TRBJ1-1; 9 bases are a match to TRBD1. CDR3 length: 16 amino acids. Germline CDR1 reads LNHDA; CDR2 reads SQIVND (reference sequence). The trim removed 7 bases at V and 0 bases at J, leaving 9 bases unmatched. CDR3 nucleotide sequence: TGTGCCAGTATCACAGGGGGCGGCCGAATGAACACTGAAGCTTTCTTT. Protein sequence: CASITGGGRMNTEAFF.

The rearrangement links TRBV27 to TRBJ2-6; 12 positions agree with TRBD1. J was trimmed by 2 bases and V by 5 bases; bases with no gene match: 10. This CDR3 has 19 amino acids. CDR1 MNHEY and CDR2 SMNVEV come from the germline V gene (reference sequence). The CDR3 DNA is TGTGCCAGCAGTCAAGGGACAGGGGGCGCTTTTACTGGGGCCAACGTCCTGACTTTC. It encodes CASSQGTGGAFTGANVLTF.

The CDR3 nucleotides read TGTGCCTGCGTGACAGGGGTCCGCTACGAGCAGTACTTC. It is translated as CACVTGVRYEQYF. This chain joins TRBV30 and TRBJ2-7; 8 positions match TRBD1. Germline assignment: CDR1 GTSNPN and CDR2 SVGIG (reference sequence). V was clipped by 6 bases and J by 3 bases; unmatched bases: 7. This CDR3 region has 13 residues. The variable domain in full, with the rest retrieved from reference TRBV30 and TRBJ2-7, is SQTIHQWPATLVQPVGSPLSLECTVEGTSNPNLYWYRQAAGRGLQLLFYSVGIGQISSEVPQNLSASRPQDRQFILSSKKLLLSDSGFYLCACVTGVRYEQYFGPGTRLTVT.

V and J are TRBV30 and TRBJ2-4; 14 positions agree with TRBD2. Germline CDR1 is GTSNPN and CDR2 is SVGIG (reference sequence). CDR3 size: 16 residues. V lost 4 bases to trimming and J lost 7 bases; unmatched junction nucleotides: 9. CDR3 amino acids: CAWTVGLAGGRNIQYF. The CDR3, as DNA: TGTGCCTGGACCGTAGGACTAGCGGGGGGTCGGAACATTCAGTACTTC.

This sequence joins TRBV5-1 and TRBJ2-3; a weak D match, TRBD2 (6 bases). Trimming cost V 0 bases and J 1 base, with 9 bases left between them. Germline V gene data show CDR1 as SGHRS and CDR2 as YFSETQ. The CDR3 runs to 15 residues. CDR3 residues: CASSLDGGGTDTQYF. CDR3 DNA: TGCGCCAGCAGCTTGGACGGGGGTGGCACAGATACGCAGTATTTT.

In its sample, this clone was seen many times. The CDR3 reads CASSLAPAGIYEQYF. CDR3 sequence (DNA): TGCGCCAGCAGCTTGGCCCCAGCGGGGATCTACGAGCAGTACTTC. The chain is built from TRBV5-1 and TRBJ2-7; 7 nucleotides line up with TRBD2. Germline CDR1 is SGHRS and CDR2 is YFSETQ. V lost 0 bases and J lost 3; bases outside the gene matches: 6. The CDR3 length is 15 residues.

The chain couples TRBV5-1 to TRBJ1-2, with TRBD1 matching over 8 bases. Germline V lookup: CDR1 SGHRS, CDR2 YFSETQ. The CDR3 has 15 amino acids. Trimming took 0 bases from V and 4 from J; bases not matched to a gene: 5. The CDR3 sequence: CASSLVQGASYGYTF. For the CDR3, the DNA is TGCGCCAGCAGCTTGGTGCAGGGGGCCTCCTATGGCTACACCTTC.

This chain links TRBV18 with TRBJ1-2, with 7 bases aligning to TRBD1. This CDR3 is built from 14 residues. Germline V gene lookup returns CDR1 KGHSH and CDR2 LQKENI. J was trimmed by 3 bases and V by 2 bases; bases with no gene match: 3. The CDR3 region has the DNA TGTGCCAGCTCACCAGACAGGGCTGACTATGGCTACACCTTC. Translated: CASSPDRADYGYTF.

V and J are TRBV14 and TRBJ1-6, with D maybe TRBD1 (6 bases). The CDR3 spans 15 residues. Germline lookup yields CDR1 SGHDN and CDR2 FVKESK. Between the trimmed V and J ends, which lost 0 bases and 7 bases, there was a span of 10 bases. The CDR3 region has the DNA TGTGCCAGCAGCCAAGATCGAGGGGGAAATTCACCCCTCCACTTT. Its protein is CASSQDRGGNSPLHF.

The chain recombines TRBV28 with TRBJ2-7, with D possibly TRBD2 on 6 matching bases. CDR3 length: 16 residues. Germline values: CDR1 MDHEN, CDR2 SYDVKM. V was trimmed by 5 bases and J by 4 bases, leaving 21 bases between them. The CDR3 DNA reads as TGTGCCAGCAGTACACTAGGGGCGTTGGGGGGATACGAGCAGTACTTC. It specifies CASSTLGALGGYEQYF.

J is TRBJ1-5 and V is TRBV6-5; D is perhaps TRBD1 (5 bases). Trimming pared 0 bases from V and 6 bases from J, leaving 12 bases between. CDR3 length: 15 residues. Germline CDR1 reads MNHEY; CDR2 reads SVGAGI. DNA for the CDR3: TGTGCCAGCAGTTACTCCGGACATTTCGGTCAGCCCCAGCATTTT. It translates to CASSYSGHFGQPQHF.

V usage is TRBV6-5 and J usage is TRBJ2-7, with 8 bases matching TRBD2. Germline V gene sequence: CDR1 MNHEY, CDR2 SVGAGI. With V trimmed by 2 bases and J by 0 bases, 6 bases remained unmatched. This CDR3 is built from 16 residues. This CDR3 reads CASSYGLAGSSYEQYF. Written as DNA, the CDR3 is TGTGCCAGCAGTTACGGACTAGCTGGTAGCTCCTACGAGCAGTACTTC.

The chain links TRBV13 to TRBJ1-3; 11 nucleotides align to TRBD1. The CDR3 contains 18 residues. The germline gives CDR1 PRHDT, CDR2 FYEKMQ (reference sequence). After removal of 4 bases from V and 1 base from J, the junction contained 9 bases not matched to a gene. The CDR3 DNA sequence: TGTGCCAGCAGCTCCCGGGACAGGGGGATTGAGTCTGGAAACACCATATATTTT. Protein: CASSSRDRGIESGNTIYF. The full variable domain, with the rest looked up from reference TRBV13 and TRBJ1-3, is AAGVIQSPRHLIKEKRETATLKCYPIPRHDTVYWYQQGPGQDPQFLISFYEKMQSDKGSIPDRFSAQQFSDYHSELNMSSLELGDSALYFCASSSRDRGIESGNTIYFGEGSWLTVV.

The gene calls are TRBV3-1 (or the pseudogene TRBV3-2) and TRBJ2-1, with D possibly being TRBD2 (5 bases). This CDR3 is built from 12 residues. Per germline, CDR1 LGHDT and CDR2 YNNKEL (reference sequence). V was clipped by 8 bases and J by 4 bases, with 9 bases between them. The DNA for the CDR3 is TGTGCCAGCGTCAGAGGGTACAATGAGCAGTTCTTC. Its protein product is CASVRGYNEQFF.

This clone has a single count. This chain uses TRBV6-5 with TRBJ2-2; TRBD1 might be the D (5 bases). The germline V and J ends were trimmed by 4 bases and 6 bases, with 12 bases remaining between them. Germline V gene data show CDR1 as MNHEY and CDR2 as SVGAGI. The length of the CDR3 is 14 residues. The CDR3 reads CASSSTWTSGELFF. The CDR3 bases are TGTGCCAGCAGTTCGACATGGACATCCGGGGAGCTGTTTTTT.

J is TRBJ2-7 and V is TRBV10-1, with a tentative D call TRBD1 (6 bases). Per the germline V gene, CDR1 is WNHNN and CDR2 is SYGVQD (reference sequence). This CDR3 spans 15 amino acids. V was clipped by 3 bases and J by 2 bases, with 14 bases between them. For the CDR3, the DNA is TGCGCCAGCAGTGATTTCAAGGGGGATCCCTACGAGCAGTACTTC. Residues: CASSDFKGDPYEQYF.